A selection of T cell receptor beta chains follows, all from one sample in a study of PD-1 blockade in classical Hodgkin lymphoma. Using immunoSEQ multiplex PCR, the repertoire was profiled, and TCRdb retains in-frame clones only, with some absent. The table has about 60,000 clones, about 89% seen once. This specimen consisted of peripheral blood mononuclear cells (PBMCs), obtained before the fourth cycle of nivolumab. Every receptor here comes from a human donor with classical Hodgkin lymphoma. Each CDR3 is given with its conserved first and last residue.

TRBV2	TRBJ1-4	CASNDSPERDRTFVTNEKLFF
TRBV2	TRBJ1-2	CASSEAERNYGYTF
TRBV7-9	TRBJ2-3	CASTPAFDTQYF
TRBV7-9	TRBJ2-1	CASSLVQKNDGQFF
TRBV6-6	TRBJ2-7	CASRSDRGPAYEQYF
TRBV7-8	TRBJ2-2	CASSLVVRTLTGELFF
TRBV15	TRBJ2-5	CATSRHQGAQETQYF
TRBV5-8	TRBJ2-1	CASRRLMSNEQFF
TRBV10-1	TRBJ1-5	CASSEPRGAQPQHF
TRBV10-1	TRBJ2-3	CASSVGGPTDTQYF
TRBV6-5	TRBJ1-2	CATNSQGQGGYGYTF
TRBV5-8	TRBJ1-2	CASRPLGGSNYGYTF
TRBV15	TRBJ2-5	CATSRDGETQYF
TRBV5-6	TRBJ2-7	CASSFLRAGLYEQYF
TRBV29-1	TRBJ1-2	CSTSGVSDGYTF
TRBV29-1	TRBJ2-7	CSVVSDSQPDEQYF
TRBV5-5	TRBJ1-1	CASSLYLGIGNTEAFF
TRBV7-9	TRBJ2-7	CASSLDGTVYEQYF
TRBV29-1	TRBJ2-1	CSVEPLPGVGYNEQFF
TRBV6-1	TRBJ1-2	CASGTGGLGGYTF
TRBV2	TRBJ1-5	CASKRGGTGGNQPQHF
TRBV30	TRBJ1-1	CAWTPLLNTEAFF
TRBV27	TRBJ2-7	CASSLSNSPYEQYF
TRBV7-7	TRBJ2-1	CASSLALGDNEQFF
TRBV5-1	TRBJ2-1	CASSRDLGGNEQFF
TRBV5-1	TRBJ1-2	CASRLQVDANYGYTF
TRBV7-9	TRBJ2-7	CASTQGDYEQYF
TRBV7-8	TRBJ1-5	CASSRTTGIDQPQHF